The TCR beta chain described here comes from a study of T-cell reconstitution after alpha-beta-depleted transplantation in children. Between the trimmed V and J ends, which lost 3 bases and 0 bases, there was a span of 6 bases. Germline lookup yields CDR1 LGHDT and CDR2 YNNKEL (reference sequence). CDR3 length: 14 residues. TCRbeta library preparation incorporated unique molecular identifiers. MiXCR was run by TCRdb on the PCR reads, yielding one entry per CDR3 protein. The sample lists approximately 590,000 distinct CDR3 sequences, over 9.5% occurring once. The sequenced sample was PBMCs from the stem cell graft donor, obtained from the stem cell graft. The chain is built from TRBV3-1 and TRBJ2-1; the D is unclear. This clonotype was obtained from a human donor who donated a stem cell graft to a child with acute myeloid leukemia. CDR3 sequence: CASSHRGSYNEQFF. Here the CDR3 DNA reads TGTGCCAGCAGCCACCGCGGCTCCTACAATGAGCAGTTCTTC.